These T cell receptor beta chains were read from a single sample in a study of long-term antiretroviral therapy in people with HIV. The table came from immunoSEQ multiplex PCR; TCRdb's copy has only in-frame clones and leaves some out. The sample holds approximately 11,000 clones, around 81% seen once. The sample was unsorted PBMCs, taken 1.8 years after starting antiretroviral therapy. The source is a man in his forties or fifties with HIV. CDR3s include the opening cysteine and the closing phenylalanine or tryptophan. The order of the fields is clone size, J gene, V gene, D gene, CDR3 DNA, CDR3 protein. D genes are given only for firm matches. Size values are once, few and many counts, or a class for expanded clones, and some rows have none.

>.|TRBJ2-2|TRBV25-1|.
TGTGCCAGCAGTGTCGGAGCCGGGGAGCTGTTTTTT
CASSVGAGELFF
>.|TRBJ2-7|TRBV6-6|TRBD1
TGTGCCAGCAGTAACTCGGACAGGGCCTACGAGCAGTACTTC
CASSNSDRAYEQYF
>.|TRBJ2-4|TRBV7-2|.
TGTGCCAGCAGCTTAGCGCTCTGGGCAGGGGACGAGGACATTCAGTACTTC
CASSLALWAGDEDIQYF
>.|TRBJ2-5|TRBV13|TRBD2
TGTGCCAGCAGCTCGCGGGACTACAGGGAGACCCAGTACTTC
CASSSRDYRETQYF
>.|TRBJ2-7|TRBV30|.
TGTGCCTGGAGGCCGGGAAACTCCTACGAGCAGTACTTC
CAWRPGNSYEQYF
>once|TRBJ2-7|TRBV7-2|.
TGTGCCAGCAGCTTAGCTAGCGTCGCATACGAGCAGTACTTC
CASSLASVAYEQYF
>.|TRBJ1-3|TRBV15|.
TGTGCCACCAGCAGGGACGGAGGAAACACCATATATTTT
CATSRDGGNTIYF
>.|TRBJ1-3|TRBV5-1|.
TGCGCCAGCAGCGCGGACGTGGGCCTCTCTGGAAACACCATATATTTT
CASSADVGLSGNTIYF
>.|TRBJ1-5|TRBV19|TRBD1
TGTGCCAGTAGTATTTGGGCAGGGGGAGATCAGCCCCAGCATTTT
CASSIWAGGDQPQHF
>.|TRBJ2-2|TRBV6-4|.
TGTGCCAGCAGTGACGCTGAAAACACCGGGGAGCTGTTTTTT
CASSDAENTGELFF
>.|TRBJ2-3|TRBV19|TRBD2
TGTGCCAGTAGTATAGGACTAGCGGGAGCCACAGATACGCAGTATTTT
CASSIGLAGATDTQYF
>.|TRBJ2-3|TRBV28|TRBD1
TGTGCCAGCAGATCCCTTCAGGGGGCGCCGCAGTATTTT
CASRSLQGAPQYF
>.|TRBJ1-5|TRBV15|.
TGTGCCACCAGCAGAGATCAGGGGAGCAATCAGCCCCAGCATTTT
CATSRDQGSNQPQHF
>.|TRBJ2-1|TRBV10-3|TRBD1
TGTGCCATCAGTGAGCTACCGGGACAGGCATACAATGAGCAGTTCTTC
CAISELPGQAYNEQFF
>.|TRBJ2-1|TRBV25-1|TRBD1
TGTGCCAGCAGTGAATATAAGCTCAGGGGGCACGAGCAGTTCTTC
CASSEYKLRGHEQFF
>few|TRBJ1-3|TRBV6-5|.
TGTGCCAGTTCGTCGGCAGCGGGAAACACCATATATTTT
CASSSAAGNTIYF
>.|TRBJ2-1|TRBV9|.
TGTGCCAGCAGCGTATTTAGGGCAAGCTCCTACAATGAGCAGTTCTTC
CASSVFRASSYNEQFF
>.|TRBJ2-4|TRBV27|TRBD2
TGTGCCAGCACCTCTAGCGGACTACTAGCCAAAAACATTCAGTACTTC
CASTSSGLLAKNIQYF
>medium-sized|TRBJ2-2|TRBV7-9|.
TGTGCCAGCAGCTCCTCTGCAATGATCCGGGACACCGGGGAGCTGTTTTTT
CASSSSAMIRDTGELFF
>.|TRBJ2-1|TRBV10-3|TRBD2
TGTGCCATCAGTGGCGGGACTAGCGGGCATGAGCAGTTCTTC
CAISGGTSGHEQFF
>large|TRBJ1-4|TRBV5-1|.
TGCGCCAGCAGCTTCGAGGGGTTAAAGGGTGAAAAACTGTTTTTT
CASSFEGLKGEKLFF
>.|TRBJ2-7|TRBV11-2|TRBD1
TGTGCCAGCAGCCAGCCATTGGGACAGGGCAACTACGAGCAGTACTTC
CASSQPLGQGNYEQYF
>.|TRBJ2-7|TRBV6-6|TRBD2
TGTGCCAGCGGTGGTGCGGGAGGGACCTACGAGCAGTACTTC
CASGGAGGTYEQYF
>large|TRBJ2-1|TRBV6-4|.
TGTGCCAGCAGCCCATCCACGGTTGCGTCCTCAAACAATGAGCAGTTCTTC
CASSPSTVASSNNEQFF
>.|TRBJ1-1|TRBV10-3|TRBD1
TGTGCCATCAGCTATGGGACAGGACAATCGAACACTGAAGCTTTCTTT
CAISYGTGQSNTEAFF
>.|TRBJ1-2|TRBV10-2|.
TGCGCCAGCAGTCCAGGGGTTAACTATGGCTACACCTTC
CASSPGVNYGYTF
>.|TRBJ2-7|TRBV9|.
TGTGCCAGCTCAAGGGGCGCCTCCTACGAGCAGTACTTC
CASSRGASYEQYF
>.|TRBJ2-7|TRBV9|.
TGTGCCAGCAGCGTCACAGGCTGGGACGAGCAGTACTTC
CASSVTGWDEQYF
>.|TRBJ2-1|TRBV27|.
TGTGCCTGGACAGTCTCTGACAATGAGCAGTTCTTC
CAWTVSDNEQFF
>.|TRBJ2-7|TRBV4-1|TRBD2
TGCGCCAGCAGCCAAGAGGGGCGGGAGGGCCAGGGCGAGCAGTACTTC
CASSQEGREGQGEQYF
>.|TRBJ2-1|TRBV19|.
TGTGCCAGTGGCGGTGAGCTAAGGAATGAGCAGTTCTTC
CASGGELRNEQFF
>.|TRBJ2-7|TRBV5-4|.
TGTGCCAGCAGCTTGGCAGACGGGACGGGGCTCTACGAGCAGTACTTC
CASSLADGTGLYEQYF
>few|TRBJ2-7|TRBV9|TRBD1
TGTGCCAGCAGCCCGCGGACAGGGGAGATCTACGAGCAGTACTTC
CASSPRTGEIYEQYF
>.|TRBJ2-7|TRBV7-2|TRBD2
TGTGCCAGCAGCCTGATGCCGGGACTAGCGGTTTCCTACGAGCAGTACTTC
CASSLMPGLAVSYEQYF
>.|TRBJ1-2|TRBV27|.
TGTGCCAGCAGTCCGACAGCTAACTATGGCTACACCTTC
CASSPTANYGYTF
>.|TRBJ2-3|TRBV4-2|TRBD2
TGTGCCAGCAGCCAAGATTCGGCTAGCGGGCGAAATACGCAGTATTTT
CASSQDSASGRNTQYF
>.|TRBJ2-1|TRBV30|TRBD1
TGTGCCTGGAGTCACCCCGGACAGGGTTTGAATGAGCAGTTCTTC
CAWSHPGQGLNEQFF
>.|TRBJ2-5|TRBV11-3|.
TGTGCCAGCAGTAAGGGGGAGGGGCCGGGGGAGACCCAGTACTTC
CASSKGEGPGETQYF
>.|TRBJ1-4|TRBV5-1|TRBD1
TGCGCCAGCAGCTTCGCCGGGACAGGGGGAGAAAAACTGTTTTTT
CASSFAGTGGEKLFF
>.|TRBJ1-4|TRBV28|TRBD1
TGTGCCAGCAGTCCTCCGGGACAGTCTAATGAAAAACTGTTTTTT
CASSPPGQSNEKLFF
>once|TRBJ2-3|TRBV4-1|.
TGCGCCAGCAGCCAAGTAGCTGAGCGAGGTTCCACAGATACGCAGTATTTT
CASSQVAERGSTDTQYF
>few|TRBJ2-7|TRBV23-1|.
TGCGCCAGCAGTCAATGTTACGGTGGCGAGCAGTACTTC
CASSQCYGGEQYF
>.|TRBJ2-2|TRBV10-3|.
TGTGCCATCAGTGAGTCAACCCCTGCCGCCGGGGAGCTGTTTTTT
CAISESTPAAGELFF
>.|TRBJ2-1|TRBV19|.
TGTGCCAGTAGTATAGAGGGCCAGGCCAATGAGCAGTTCTTC
CASSIEGQANEQFF
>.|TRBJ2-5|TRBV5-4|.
TGTGCCAGCAGCTTGGCCGGATCTCAAGAGACCCAGTACTTC
CASSLAGSQETQYF
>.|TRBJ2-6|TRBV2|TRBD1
TGTGCCGGACAGGGCCTCGGGGGGGCCAACGTCCTGACTTTC
CAGQGLGGANVLTF
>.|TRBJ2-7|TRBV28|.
TGTGCCAGCAGTTTCGGCCCAGGAGGAGAGCAGTACTTC
CASSFGPGGEQYF
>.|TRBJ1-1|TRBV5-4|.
TGTGCCAGCAGCTCGGCGGGAGCGACTGAAGCTTTCTTT
CASSSAGATEAFF
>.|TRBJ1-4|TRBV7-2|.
TGTGCCAGCAGCTTAGTTCGGGGTGAAAAACTGTTTTTT
CASSLVRGEKLFF
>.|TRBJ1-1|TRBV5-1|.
TGCGCCAGCAGTCAAGGACAGAAGAACACTGAAGCTTTCTTT
CASSQGQKNTEAFF
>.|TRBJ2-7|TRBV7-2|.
TGTGCCAGCAGCTCTAGAAGGAGCTCCTACGAGCAGTACTTC
CASSSRRSSYEQYF
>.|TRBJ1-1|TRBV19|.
TGTGCCAGTACCCAGGTGGGGATCAACACTGAAGCTTTCTTT
CASTQVGINTEAFF
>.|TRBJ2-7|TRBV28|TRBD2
TGTGCCAGCAGTTCCGGAGGAGCGGGAGTGAGGGAGCAGTACTTC
CASSSGGAGVREQYF
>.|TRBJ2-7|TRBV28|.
TGTGCCAGCAGTTTATTACAAGGCTCCTACGAGCAGTACTTC
CASSLLQGSYEQYF
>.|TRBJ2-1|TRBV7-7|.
TGTGCTAGCAGCTTAAGTTCAATGGGTGAGCAGTTCTTC
CASSLSSMGEQFF
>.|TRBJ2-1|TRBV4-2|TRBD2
TGTGCCAGCAGCCAACCGACTAGCGGGAGGGGTAATGAGCAGTTCTTC
CASSQPTSGRGNEQFF
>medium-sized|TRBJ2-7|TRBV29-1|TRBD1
TGCAGCGTTTCTAAGGGGGCGCCGTTTTACGAGCAGTACTTC
CSVSKGAPFYEQYF
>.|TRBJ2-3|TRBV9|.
TGTGCCAGCAGCGTTTCCACCGTCACAGATACGCAGTATTTT
CASSVSTVTDTQYF
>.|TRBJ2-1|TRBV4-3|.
TGCGCCAGCAGGCAAGGTTGGGGTTACAATGAGCAGTTCTTC
CASRQGWGYNEQFF